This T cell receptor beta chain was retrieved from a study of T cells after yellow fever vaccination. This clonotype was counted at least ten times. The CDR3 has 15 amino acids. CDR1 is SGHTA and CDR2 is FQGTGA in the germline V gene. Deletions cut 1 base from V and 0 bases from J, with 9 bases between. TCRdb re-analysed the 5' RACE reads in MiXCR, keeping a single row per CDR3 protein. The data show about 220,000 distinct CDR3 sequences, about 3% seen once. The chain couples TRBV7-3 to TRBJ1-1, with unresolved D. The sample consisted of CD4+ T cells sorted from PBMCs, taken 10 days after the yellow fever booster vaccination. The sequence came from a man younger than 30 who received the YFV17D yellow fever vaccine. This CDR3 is CASSLMPTVNTEAFF. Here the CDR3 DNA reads TGTGCCAGCAGCTTAATGCCGACCGTGAACACTGAAGCTTTCTTT.